This T cell receptor beta chain derives from a study of blood T cell repertoires in COVID-19. Looking at the study overall: There were acute and convalescent COVID-19 samples, and they came from the United States, Italy and Spain. T cells, B-cell-depleted T cells, or PBMCs supplied cDNA or gDNA.

Original handling: Amplification of reference gene primers provided the estimated nucleated cell counts. Sequencing was performed with immunoSEQ multiplex PCR; in TCRdb, only in-frame clones are kept and a portion is missing. V and J calls and clone size come straight from that table; D and trimming were deduced from the DNA. The data show about 170,000 clones, roughly 91% seen once. From germline, CDR1 is SGDLS and CDR2 YYNGEE. V was pared by 2 bases and J by 5 bases, with 5 bases of the junction left unmatched. The CDR3 has 14 amino acids. The rearrangement links TRBV9 to TRBJ2-3; 7 bases line up with TRBD2. The source of this sequence is a man aged 45-60 years who had recovered from COVID-19. Sequenced material: peripheral blood. The CDR3 loop is CASSVSGIQDTQYF. In DNA form, the CDR3 reads TGTGCCAGCAGCGTGAGCGGGATCCAAGATACGCAGTATTTT.